This paragraph covers one T cell receptor (beta chain) sequence. The data stem from a study of blood T cell repertoires in COVID-19. Across the study: Sites in the United States, Italy and Spain provided acute and convalescent COVID-19 samples. Sample material is recorded as cDNA or gDNA derived from T cells, B-cell-depleted T cells, or PBMCs.

Germline values: CDR1 SGHRS, CDR2 YFSETQ. This CDR3 has 13 amino acids. The V gene lost 1 base and the J gene lost 6 bases, with 10 bases spanning the gap. Authors' analysis steps: Amplification of reference gene primers provided the estimated nucleated cell counts. The data were produced by immunoSEQ multiplex PCR, yet TCRdb's version contains in-frame clones alone and is incomplete. D and trimming were read from the DNA, whereas the V and J calls and clone size are those reported in that table. The sample includes 200,000 or so clones, about four fifths of them seen just once. The chain couples TRBV5-1 to TRBJ1-2, with D possibly matching TRBD1 (6 bases). This TCR derives from a woman between 35 and 50 years old with acute COVID-19. What was sequenced was PBMCs or T cells enriched from blood (not recorded which). CDR3 residues: CASSLSAGDGYTF. CDR3 DNA sequence: TGCGCCAGCAGCTTGAGTGCAGGGGATGGCTACACCTTC. The variable domain in full, completed from reference TRBV5-1 and TRBJ1-2, reads KAGVTQTPRYLIKTRGQQVTLSCSPISGHRSVSWYQQTPGQGLQFLFEYFSETQRNKGNFPGRFSGRQFSNSRSEMNVSTLELGDSALYLCASSLSAGDGYTFGSGTRLTVV.